This T cell receptor (beta chain) was captured in a study of T cells in Graves' hyperthyroidism and ophthalmopathy. Trimming removed 5 bases from V and 5 bases from J, with 15 bases in between. The CDR3 consists of 15 residues. Germline-derived CDR1 and CDR2 are SGHTA and FQGNSA. Researchers took RNA transcripts and amplified the TCR beta CDR3 regions from them. Using the HTBI primer set, a first-round RT-PCR was run on the TCR CDR3. TCRdb reanalysed the multiplex PCR reads using MiXCR and keeps one entry per CDR3 protein. Here the sample spans under 650,000 distinct CDR3 sequences, 15% to 20% being singletons. Aged 18 to 65, the patients had hyperthyroidism that was newly diagnosed and had lasted under 2 months. Patients showing uncontrolled infection, other autoimmune disease, pregnancy or lactation were ineligible. Diagnoses used clinical symptoms, serum thyroxine and TRAb, thyroid ultrasound and orbital computed tomography.

The sample taken for sequencing was blood. The gene calls are TRBV7-2 and TRBJ1-4; D is undetermined. This receptor was identified in a woman under 40 with Graves' hyperthyroidism. This CDR3 is CASSPTKARNEKLFF. CDR3 sequence (DNA): TGTGCCAGCAGCCCTACAAAGGCCAGGAATGAAAAACTGTTTTTT.